This TCR beta chain was observed in a study of vaccination effects on CD4 cells after COVID-19. Measured with immunoSEQ multiplex PCR; TCRdb has only the in-frame clones, and not every one. The data contain some 30,000 clones, roughly 80% of them seen just once; the ten biggest clones take up about 14%. The germline V gene encodes CDR1 KGHDR and CDR2 SFDVKD. The V end lost 4 bases, the J end lost 7 bases, and 12 bases lay between the germline ends. This CDR3 region has 14 residues. Concerning this clone: Its antigen is unidentified.

Prior to sequencing, the ViraFEST assay stimulated PBMC with viral peptide pools, which expanded the antigen-specific CD4+ T cells. Investigators separated out CD4+ T cells once around 10 days of culture had passed. Two-dose BNT162b2 or mRNA-1273 vaccination was given to participants. The chain carries TRBV24-1 and TRBJ1-4, with D perhaps TRBD1 (5 bases). This TCR was sampled from a human donor who received a COVID-19 vaccine. The sequencing used CD4+ T cells from PBMCs cultured with HCoV-229E spike peptides, collected after COVID-19 vaccination. The CDR3 region is CATSDGQGSEKLFF. The DNA of the CDR3 is TGTGCCACCAGTGACGGCCAGGGAAGTGAAAAACTGTTTTTT.